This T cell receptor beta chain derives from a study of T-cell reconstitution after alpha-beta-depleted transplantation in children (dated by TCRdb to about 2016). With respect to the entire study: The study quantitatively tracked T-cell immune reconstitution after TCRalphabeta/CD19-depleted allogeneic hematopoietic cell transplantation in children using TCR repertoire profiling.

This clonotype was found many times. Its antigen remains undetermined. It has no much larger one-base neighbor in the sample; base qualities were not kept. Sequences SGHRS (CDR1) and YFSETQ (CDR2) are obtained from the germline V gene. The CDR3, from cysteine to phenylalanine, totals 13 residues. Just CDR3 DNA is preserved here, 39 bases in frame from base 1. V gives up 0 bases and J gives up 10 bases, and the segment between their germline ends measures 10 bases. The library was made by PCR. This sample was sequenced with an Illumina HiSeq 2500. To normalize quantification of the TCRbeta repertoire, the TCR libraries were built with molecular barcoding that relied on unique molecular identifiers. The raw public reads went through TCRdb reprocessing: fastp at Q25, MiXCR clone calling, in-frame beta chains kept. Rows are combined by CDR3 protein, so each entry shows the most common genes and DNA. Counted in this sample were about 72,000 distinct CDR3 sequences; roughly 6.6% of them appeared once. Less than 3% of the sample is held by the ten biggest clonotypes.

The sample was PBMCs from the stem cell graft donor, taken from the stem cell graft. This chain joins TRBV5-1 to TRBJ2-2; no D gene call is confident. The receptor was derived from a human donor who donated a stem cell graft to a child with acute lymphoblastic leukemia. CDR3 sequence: CASSLETVEELFF. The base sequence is TGCGCCAGCAGCTTGGAAACAGTCGAGGAGCTGTTTTTT.